Given below is one TCR beta chain in context. As yet, its antigen is unknown. Treatment: roughly 11-day PBMC culture with coronavirus spike peptide pools or control peptides (ViraFEST assay). Antigen-specific T cells were expanded with peptide pools by ViraFEST, and TCRs were then sequenced. This entry comes from a study of vaccination and CD4 T cells after COVID-19. Overall study: Overlapping spike peptides served as the stimulus for the cells. These peptides came from SARS-CoV-2 and from the common cold coronaviruses HCoV-NL63, HCoV-OC43 and HCoV-229E.

The Oncomine TCR Beta short-read assay generated sequence data from the DNA of cultured CD4+ T cells. TCRdb called the PCR reads again in MiXCR, with one record for every CDR3 protein. This sample has approximately 9,600 distinct CDR3 sequences, with roughly 27% found just once. CDR3 length: 17 amino acids. Germline CDR1 MNHNS, CDR2 SASEGT. V lost 5 bases to trimming and J lost 1 base, with 15 bases between them. The TCR originated in a human donor who received a COVID-19 vaccine. The input for sequencing was CD4+ T cells from blood, cultured in vitro, taken before SARS-CoV-2 vaccination. The chain couples TRBV6-1 to TRBJ1-6; the D gene is possibly TRBD1 (5 bases). CDR3: CASSPSLGGSYNSPLHF. CDR3 coding DNA: TGTGCCAGCAGTCCCTCTCTGGGGGGATCCTATAATTCACCCCTCCACTTT.